This T cell receptor (beta chain) was sequenced in a study of shared clonotypes between healthy human individuals. The CDR3 runs to 14 residues. V was cut by 4 bases and J by 1 base, with 11 bases left in between. The germline V gene has CDR1 MNHNS and CDR2 SASEGT. The sequenced material, unsorted PBMC DNA, was run on ten immunoSEQ deep assay plates. The data were produced by immunoSEQ multiplex PCR, yet TCRdb's version contains in-frame clones alone and is incomplete. The sample holds approximately 460,000 clones; 75% to 80% are singletons and the top ten take more than 10%. Sequencing was done on a sample of PBMCs. The genes are TRBV6-1 and TRBJ2-7; perhaps TRBD2 as D (5 bases). The origin of this receptor is a middle-aged woman in good health. Some clones in this sample may be carry-over from other donors' samples. The DNA of the CDR3 is TGTGCCAGCAGTGTCGCCGGGGAATCCTACGAGCAGTACTTC. It specifies CASSVAGESYEQYF.